These 26 T cell receptor beta chains were all obtained from the same sample, sequenced in a study of cytomegalovirus exposure and HLA in healthy donors. This PCR relied on a set of 60 Vbeta primers and 13 Jbeta primers. TCRdb's copy holds only in-frame clones and misses some; the assay was immunoSEQ multiplex PCR. The sample shows 95,000 to 150,000 clones, about three quarters of them seen only once. The specimen sequenced was PBMCs. Source of these receptors: a female donor in good health and CMV-seronegative.

The chain uses TRBV7-3 and TRBJ2-2; D unresolved. The CDR3 sequence is 14 residues long. Germline CDR1 SGHTA, CDR2 FQGTGA. With 2 bases removed from V and 1 base from J, the gap between germline ends came to 5 bases. The CDR3 DNA sequence: TGTGCCAGCAGCTTAGACTTGAACACCGGGGAGCTGTTTTTT. Translation gives CASSLDLNTGELFF.

The chain links TRBV9 to TRBJ2-5; D remains unclear. Looked up from germline, CDR1 is SGDLS and CDR2 is YYNGEE. The CDR3 consists of 12 residues. V lost 4 bases, J lost 5 bases, and 9 bases lay in between. This chain's CDR3 is CASSSPRETQYF. Here the CDR3 DNA reads TGTGCCAGCAGCTCCCCCCGGGAGACCCAGTACTTC.

The gene calls are TRBV11-2 and TRBJ2-5; the match to TRBD2 covers 8 bases. CDR1 is SGHAT and CDR2 is FQNNGV in the germline V gene. Trimming removed 8 bases from V and 3 bases from J; junction bases left unmatched: 20. CDR3 length equals 18 residues. CDR3 amino acids: CASRRGAGGMVGKETQYF. The CDR3 DNA follows: TGTGCCAGCCGTCGGGGGGCGGGGGGTATGGTGGGAAAAGAGACCCAGTACTTC.

The rearrangement links TRBV6-6 to TRBJ2-7; TRBD2 matches 7 bases. Germline CDR1 MNHNY, CDR2 SVGAGI (reference sequence). The CDR3 length is 13 residues. V lost 5 bases to trimming and J lost 3 bases; unmatched junction nucleotides: 4. The CDR3 DNA follows: TGTGCCAGCAGTGGGGGGAGGGACTACGAGCAGTACTTC. This sequence encodes CASSGGRDYEQYF.

The chain has TRBV7-9 and TRBJ1-5; D might be TRBD1 (5 bases). From germline, CDR1 is SEHNR and CDR2 FQNEAQ (reference sequence). This CDR3 has 16 residues. V lost 1 base, J lost 0 bases, and 10 bases lay in between. CDR3 sequence (DNA): TGTGCCAGCAGCTTAGAGGTCAGGGATAGCAATCAGCCCCAGCATTTT. It translates to CASSLEVRDSNQPQHF.

This rearrangement joins TRBV30 to TRBJ2-3, with 9 bases matching TRBD2. The CDR3 is 17 residues long. With 0 bases clipped from V and 1 base from J, the junction kept 8 bases outside the gene matches. Germline CDR1 reads GTSNPN; CDR2 reads SVGIG (reference sequence). The CDR3 DNA reads as TGTGCCTGGAGTGTGGCGGGAGGGTTCCCTGGCACAGATACGCAGTATTTT. This codes for CAWSVAGGFPGTDTQYF.

The chain employs TRBV6-6 and TRBJ1-5, with D possibly matching TRBD1 (6 bases). The CDR3 extends over 16 amino acids. Germline CDR1 and CDR2: MNHNY and SVGAGI (reference sequence). The germline V and J ends were trimmed by 5 bases and 1 base, with 15 bases remaining between them. The CDR3 spells CASSPPRGASNQPQHF. The DNA for the CDR3 is TGTGCCAGCAGTCCCCCCCGGGGGGCGAGCAATCAGCCCCAGCATTTT.

The chain combines TRBV2 with TRBJ1-2; TRBD1 agrees at 8 bases. CDR3 length equals 16 residues. Germline CDR1 is SNHLY and CDR2 is FYNNEI. J was trimmed by 1 base and V by 3 bases; bases with no gene match: 7. CDR3: CASSDPDRAFNYGYTF. The CDR3 DNA reads as TGTGCCAGCAGTGACCCGGACAGGGCCTTTAACTATGGCTACACCTTC.

The chain uses TRBV7-9 and TRBJ2-7; 8 bases match TRBD2. From germline, CDR1 is SEHNR and CDR2 FQNEAQ (reference sequence). V was pared by 5 bases and J by 0 bases, with 6 bases of the junction left unmatched. This CDR3 is 15 amino acids long. CDR3 sequence: CASSPLLAASYEQYF. DNA of the CDR3: TGTGCCAGCAGCCCATTACTAGCGGCCTCCTACGAGCAGTACTTC.

The V and J genes are TRBV19 and TRBJ2-3; D may be TRBD2 (6 bases). CDR3 length: 15 residues. The V end lost 4 bases, the J end lost 0 bases, and 11 bases lay between the germline ends. Germline assignment: CDR1 LNHDA and CDR2 SQIVND (reference sequence). As DNA, the CDR3 is TGTGCCAGTAGTACGGCGGGGAGTAGCACAGATACGCAGTATTTT. Translated: CASSTAGSSTDTQYF.

This rearrangement joins TRBV7-9 to TRBJ2-2, with TRBD1 matching over 8 bases. Germline V gene lookup returns CDR1 SEHNR and CDR2 FQNEAQ (reference sequence). This CDR3 contains 16 residues. Losses at the gene ends were 1 base for V and 1 base for J; bases not matched to a gene: 2. The CDR3 is CASSLVGQGNTGELFF. CDR3 nucleotides: TGTGCCAGCAGCTTAGTAGGACAGGGGAACACCGGGGAGCTGTTTTTT.

About this clone: Other DNA sequences in this sample translate to the same CDR3. This chain connects TRBV5-1 to TRBJ1-3; TRBD1 is a possible D gene (6 bases). The germline gives CDR1 SGHRS, CDR2 YFSETQ. Deletions cut 5 bases from V and 1 base from J, with 10 bases between. The CDR3 consists of 14 residues. The CDR3 DNA reads as TGCGCCAGCAGTTCGGACAGTTCTGGAAACACCATATATTTT. Translating gives CASSSDSSGNTIYF.

The chain recombines TRBV5-1 with TRBJ2-7; D is perhaps TRBD1 (6 bases). Germline CDR1 is SGHRS and CDR2 is YFSETQ. Trimming cost V 4 bases and J 7 bases, with 12 bases left between them. This CDR3 contains 12 residues. In DNA, the CDR3 is TGCGCCAGCAGCCAGGGGCTCAGGGAGCAGTACTTC. Translation gives CASSQGLREQYF.

CDR3 coding DNA: TGTGCCAGCAGCGTTAACTTGGGACAGGGCAGGGAGACCCAGTACTTC. As protein: CASSVNLGQGRETQYF. The gene calls are TRBV7-9 and TRBJ2-5; TRBD1 matches at 9 bases. This CDR3 has 16 residues. V trimming: 5 bases; J trimming: 5 bases; junction bases outside the gene matches: 12. Germline-derived CDR1 and CDR2 are SEHNR and FQNEAQ (reference sequence).

This chain joins TRBV5-5 and TRBJ2-1; 8 bases fit TRBD2. From germline, CDR1 is SGHKS and CDR2 YYEKEE (reference sequence). Trimming at V came to 4 bases and at J to 12 bases, leaving 15 bases not matched to a gene. This CDR3 has 15 residues. CDR3 loop: CASSPRGAGARGQFF. For the CDR3, the DNA is TGTGCCAGCAGCCCTCGGGGAGCGGGGGCCAGGGGGCAGTTCTTC.

V is TRBV5-1 and J is TRBJ2-2, with 9 bases that match TRBD2. V lost 4 bases and J lost 4; bases outside the gene matches: 8. CDR1 and CDR2 (germline): SGHRS, YFSETQ. The CDR3 is 16 residues long. CDR3 sequence: CASSPYAGGVTGELFF. The CDR3 bases are TGCGCCAGCAGCCCGTACGCGGGAGGGGTCACCGGGGAGCTGTTTTTT.

This clone was found once. V is TRBV19 and J is TRBJ2-3; D remains unclear. CDR3 length: 13 residues. The V and J ends lost 8 bases and 2 bases respectively, with 11 bases between them. CDR1 and CDR2 (germline): LNHDA, SQIVND (reference sequence). The CDR3 spells CASSWRYTDTQYF. CDR3 sequence (DNA): TGTGCCAGTTCTTGGCGGTACACAGATACGCAGTATTTT.

This clone was found once. The rearrangement uses TRBV4-2 and TRBJ2-7; 10 bases are shared with TRBD2. The V segment lost 4 bases and the J segment 0 bases; nucleotides outside the gene matches: 6. Germline V lookup: CDR1 LGHNA, CDR2 YNFKEQ. The CDR3 contains 16 residues. CDR3 amino acids: CASSPGLADHSYEQYF. In DNA form, the CDR3 reads TGTGCCAGCAGCCCAGGACTAGCGGACCACTCCTACGAGCAGTACTTC.

The chain combines TRBV5-6 with TRBJ2-3, with 8 bases matching TRBD2. V was pared by 2 bases and J by 4 bases, with 6 bases of the junction left unmatched. CDR3 length equals 15 residues. Germline V CDR1 and CDR2: SGHDT, YYEEEE. CDR3 residues: CASSLAGTRADTQYF. The CDR3 nucleotides are TGTGCCAGCAGCTTAGCCGGGACTAGGGCAGATACGCAGTATTTT.

The chain is built from TRBV7-3 and TRBJ2-2; 11 positions agree with TRBD2. Looked up from germline, CDR1 is SGHTA and CDR2 is FQGTGA. The CDR3 length is 18 residues. With V trimmed by 5 bases and J by 6 bases, 14 bases remained unmatched. CDR3 region: CASSPGTSGLQRAGELFF. In DNA, the CDR3 is TGTGCCAGCAGCCCCGGGACTAGCGGACTTCAGCGGGCCGGGGAGCTGTTTTTT.

This clone was seen just once. The chain employs TRBV7-6 and TRBJ1-6, with 7 bases lining up with TRBD1. From germline, CDR1 is SGHVS and CDR2 FNYEAQ. J was trimmed by 7 bases and V by 6 bases; bases with no gene match: 3. There are 13 residues in the CDR3. Here the CDR3 reads CASRTGRNSPLHF. The CDR3 DNA reads TGTGCCAGCAGGACAGGGAGGAATTCACCCCTCCACTTT.

This clone came up once. V gene TRBV5-1 combines with J gene TRBJ1-3; D ambiguous. Germline loops: CDR1 SGHRS, CDR2 YFSETQ. Trimming cost V 1 base and J 4 bases, with 6 bases left between them. This CDR3 region has 13 residues. This CDR3 is CASSLSVGNTIYF. The CDR3 region has the DNA TGCGCCAGCAGCTTGTCCGTCGGAAACACCATATATTTT.

This chain connects TRBV5-1 to TRBJ1-3; 8 positions agree with TRBD1. V shed 4 bases and J 2 bases; nucleotides not matched to a gene: 5. The V gene's germline CDR1 is SGHRS and CDR2 YFSETQ. The length of the CDR3 is 15 residues. CDR3 nucleotides: TGCGCCAGCAGCACCGGACAGGGTGCTGGAAACACCATATATTTT. Its protein product is CASSTGQGAGNTIYF.

The chain employs TRBV10-2 and TRBJ1-5, with 8 nucleotides matching TRBD1. V lost 6 bases and J lost 3; bases outside the gene matches: 4. This CDR3 has 14 residues. In germline, CDR1 is WSHSY, CDR2 SAAADI. The CDR3 sequence: CASRETGDNQPQHF. The CDR3 DNA is TGCGCCAGCAGAGAGACAGGGGACAATCAGCCCCAGCATTTT.

The gene calls are TRBV9 and TRBJ2-2, with 10 bases identical to TRBD2. The CDR3 is 17 residues long. The V and J ends lost 4 bases and 4 bases, in that order; junction bases with no gene match: 10. Germline V gives CDR1 SGDLS, CDR2 YYNGEE. CDR3 residues: CASSPTPGLASTGELFF. The CDR3 region has the DNA TGTGCCAGCAGCCCTACTCCGGGACTAGCGAGCACCGGGGAGCTGTTTTTT.

As concerns this clone: The junction departs from the called germline gene at one end, perhaps through a read error. V is TRBV2 and J is TRBJ1-5, with a tentative D call TRBD1 (6 bases). The germline V gene encodes CDR1 SNHLY and CDR2 FYNNEI. The CDR3 has 13 residues. The CDR3 reads CATSGQRNQPQHF. DNA of the CDR3: TGTGCCACCAGTGGACAGAGAAATCAGCCCCAGCATTTT. The variable domain in full, with the rest retrieved from reference TRBV2 and TRBJ1-5, is EPEVTQTPSHQVTQMGQEVILRCVPISNHLYFYWYRQILGQKVEFLVSFYNNEISEKSEIFDDQFSVERPDGSNFTLKIRSTKLEDSAMYFCATSGQRNQPQHFGDGTRLSIL.